This record looks at one TCR beta chain sequence and its context. These data are taken from a study of blood T cell repertoires in COVID-19. Study-level information: Material from acute and convalescent COVID-19 was sourced from the United States, Italy and Spain. PBMCs, B-cell-depleted T cells, or T cells provided the cDNA or gDNA that made up the material.

The CDR3 extends over 16 amino acids. With 1 base removed from V and 4 bases from J, the gap between germline ends came to 14 bases. Per germline, CDR1 LNHDA and CDR2 SQIVND (reference sequence). Authors' processing steps: Nucleated cell counts were estimated from reference gene primer amplification. Libraries were prepared by immunoSEQ multiplex PCR; TCRdb keeps only in-frame clonotypes and omits some of them. From that table come the V and J calls and clone size; the DNA was used to work out D and trimming. This sample has 130,000 to 150,000 clones, with around 90% found just once. This receptor was obtained from a man between 70 and 80 years old with acute or convalescent COVID-19. Input material: peripheral blood. The chain recombines TRBV19 with TRBJ1-5; TRBD1 might be the D (5 bases). As DNA, the CDR3 is TGTGCCAGTAGTATAGCGGGGACGGGAGTTAATCAGCCCCAGCATTTT. This gives the protein CASSIAGTGVNQPQHF.